The rows below give T cell receptor beta chains drawn from one sample of a study of beta chain features in type 1 diabetes. Data came from immunoSEQ multiplex PCR; TCRdb stores just in-frame clones and leaves some out. In the table there are over 300,000 clones, roughly 8.8% of which are singletons. The sample comprised central memory CD4+ T cells from blood. Receptors were obtained from a man aged 30 to 39 with type 1 diabetes. Both conserved end residues are part of each CDR3. D genes are given only for firm matches. Part of the rows lack a size; the others show once, few, many or a class for expanded clones.

j_call: TRBJ1-2; clone_size: .; d_call: .; v_call: TRBV6-5; cdr3_nt: TGTGCCAGCAGTTACCGGGACACCCACTATGGCTACACCTTC; cdr3_aa: CASSYRDTHYGYTF
j_call: TRBJ1-5; clone_size: few; d_call: .; v_call: TRBV10-3; cdr3_nt: TGTGCCATCAGTGAAAACCCAGGGACGCGTCAGCCCCAGCATTTT; cdr3_aa: CAISENPGTRQPQHF
j_call: TRBJ1-1; clone_size: .; d_call: TRBD1; v_call: TRBV2; cdr3_nt: TGTGCCAGCAGCCGACAGGGGGCAGACACTGAAGCTTTCTTT; cdr3_aa: CASSRQGADTEAFF
j_call: TRBJ2-3; clone_size: few; d_call: .; v_call: TRBV7-6; cdr3_nt: TGTGCCAGCAGCTTGTCTGGAACAGATACGCAGTATTTT; cdr3_aa: CASSLSGTDTQYF
j_call: TRBJ2-7; clone_size: few; d_call: .; v_call: TRBV6-6; cdr3_nt: TGTGCCAGCAGTGACACGGTTCGCGAGCAGTACTTC; cdr3_aa: CASSDTVREQYF
j_call: TRBJ2-3; clone_size: many; d_call: .; v_call: TRBV28; cdr3_nt: TGTGCCAGCAGTCCCGGTGGCGGGCGAGATACGCAGTATTTT; cdr3_aa: CASSPGGGRDTQYF
j_call: TRBJ1-2; clone_size: .; d_call: .; v_call: TRBV4-3; cdr3_nt: TGCGCCAGCAATAATTGCTACACCTTC; cdr3_aa: CASNNCYTF
j_call: TRBJ2-5; clone_size: .; d_call: .; v_call: TRBV5-1; cdr3_nt: TGCGCCAGCAGCTTCTGGACGGAAGAGACCCAGTACTTC; cdr3_aa: CASSFWTEETQYF
j_call: TRBJ2-3; clone_size: .; d_call: .; v_call: TRBV2; cdr3_nt: TGTGCCAGCAGTCGGGACCTTTCTAGCACAGATACGCAGTATTTT; cdr3_aa: CASSRDLSSTDTQYF
j_call: TRBJ1-1; clone_size: many; d_call: TRBD1; v_call: TRBV10-3; cdr3_nt: TGTGCCGCGACCCGGGGTCAGGGGGACTTGGGCACTGAAGCTTTCTTT; cdr3_aa: CAATRGQGDLGTEAFF